Shown below are 7 T cell receptor beta chains from a single sample sequenced in a study of blood T cell repertoires in COVID-19. Generated by immunoSEQ multiplex PCR, the TCRdb table keeps only in-frame clones and is missing some. The sample lists tens of thousands of clones; approximately 82% were seen once. Sequencing input: peripheral blood. Receptors were obtained from an older man with active or convalescent COVID-19.

This rearrangement joins TRBV6-6 to TRBJ2-5, with D maybe TRBD2 (6 bases). Trimming took 0 bases from V and 6 from J, leaving 14 bases between them. Germline CDR1 MNHNY, CDR2 SVGAGI (reference sequence). The CDR3 runs to 15 residues. CDR3 DNA sequence: TGTGCCAGCAGTTACTCATGGAGGGATGAGAAGACCCAGTACTTC. As protein: CASSYSWRDEKTQYF.

The chain is built from TRBV19 and TRBJ2-7; D is ambiguous. The germline V gene encodes CDR1 LNHDA and CDR2 SQIVND (reference sequence). The CDR3 is made up of 13 amino acids. Trimming took 1 base from V and 2 from J, leaving 6 bases between them. CDR3 loop: CASSIGTAYEQYF. The CDR3 coding sequence is TGTGCCAGTAGTATAGGTACAGCCTACGAGCAGTACTTC.

The V call is TRBV19, the J call TRBJ1-1, with TRBD1 identical over 7 bases. The CDR3 loop spans 12 amino acids. Trimming took 3 bases from V and 9 from J; bases not matched to a gene: 4. CDR1 is LNHDA, CDR2 SQIVND, per germline (reference sequence). CDR3 nucleotide sequence: TGTGCCAGTAGTATCGAGGGACAGAAAGCTTTCTTT. Protein product: CASSIEGQKAFF.

The chain combines TRBV6-6 with TRBJ2-7, with D maybe TRBD2 (6 bases). Germline values: CDR1 MNHNY, CDR2 SVGAGI (reference sequence). The length of the CDR3 is 12 residues. V lost 5 bases, J lost 3 bases, and 8 bases lay in between. The CDR3, as DNA: TGTGCCAGCAGTCAGACTAGCTACGAGCAGTACTTC. It is translated as CASSQTSYEQYF.

The genes are TRBV19 and TRBJ1-5, with D possibly being TRBD1 (5 bases). This CDR3 contains 15 residues. Germline lookup yields CDR1 LNHDA and CDR2 SQIVND (reference sequence). The V end was cut by 3 bases, the J end by 2 bases, with 11 bases between. CDR3 residues: CASSMGLEGNQPQHF. CDR3 in DNA: TGTGCCAGTAGTATGGGGCTCGAGGGCAATCAGCCCCAGCATTTT.

CDR3 residues: CASSLADSPLHF. In DNA, the CDR3 is TGTGCCAGCAGCTTAGCCGATTCACCCCTCCACTTT. V and J are TRBV11-2 and TRBJ1-6; D is ambiguous. This CDR3 comprises 12 residues. The V end was cut by 1 base, the J end by 8 bases, with 3 bases between. CDR1 and CDR2 (germline): SGHAT, FQNNGV.

This chain joins TRBV29-1 and TRBJ1-1; 8 nucleotides agree with TRBD1. With V trimmed by 6 bases and J by 6 bases, 9 bases remained unmatched. The CDR3 is 13 residues long. From germline, CDR1 is SQVTM and CDR2 ANQGSEA. This chain's CDR3 is CSVRGQGGPEAFF. In DNA form, the CDR3 reads TGCAGCGTCCGCGGACAGGGTGGCCCTGAAGCTTTCTTT.